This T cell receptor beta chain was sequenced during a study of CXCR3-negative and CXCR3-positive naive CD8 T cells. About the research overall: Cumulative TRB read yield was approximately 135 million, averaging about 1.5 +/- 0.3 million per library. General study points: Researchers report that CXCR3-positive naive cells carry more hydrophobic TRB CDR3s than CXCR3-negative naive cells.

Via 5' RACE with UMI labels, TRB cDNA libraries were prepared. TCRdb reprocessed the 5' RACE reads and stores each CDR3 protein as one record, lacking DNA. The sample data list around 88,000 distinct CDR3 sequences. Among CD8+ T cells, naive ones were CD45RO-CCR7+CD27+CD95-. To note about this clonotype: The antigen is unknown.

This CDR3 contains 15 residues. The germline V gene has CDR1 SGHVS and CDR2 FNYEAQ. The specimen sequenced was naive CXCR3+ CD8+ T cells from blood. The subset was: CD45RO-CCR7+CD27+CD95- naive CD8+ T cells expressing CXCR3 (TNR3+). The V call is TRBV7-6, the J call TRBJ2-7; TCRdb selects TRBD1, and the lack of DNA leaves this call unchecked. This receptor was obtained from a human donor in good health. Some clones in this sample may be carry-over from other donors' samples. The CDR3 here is CASSLRGTGAYEQYF.